This TCR beta chain is from a study of cytomegalovirus exposure and HLA in healthy donors listed by TCRdb under 2017. Describing the broader study: According to an earlier analysis of several hundred of the donors, about 190 million T cells yielded 117 million unique TCR beta sequences and about 300 Gb of sequence data. Across around 400 genotyped donors of the cohort, an average of roughly 200,000 unique TCR beta nucleotide sequences per donor were sequenced, and 15% to 20% of those sequences were non-productive. All discovery cohort repertoires had been generated using a single sequencing platform. Donor age, sex, ethnicity and CMV serostatus were compiled together with the repertoire data. The study profiled the T cell repertoires of about 640 subjects by immunosequencing and related them to cytomegalovirus serostatus. HLA typing included class I and class II loci at four-digit resolution. The number of donors typed differed by locus, with roughly 629-640 for A, B, C, DRB1 and DQB1, more than 500 for DQA1, 600 to 610 for DPA1, and over 400 for DPB1. A later analysis re-analyzed previously published TCR beta repertoires from 500 to 700 donors and added high-resolution HLA genotyping to study TCR occurrence patterns. Rather than drawing on any new phenotypic data, the later analysis identified candidate immune exposures from TCR beta sequences and the way those sequences occurred across donors. High-throughput TCR immunosequencing, statistical association of individual TCRs with disease status, and machine learning were combined to predict cytomegalovirus infection status. In addition to the first cohort of approximately 670 subjects, a separate validation cohort of some 120 different subjects was used. Of the roughly 400 genotyped donors, less than 85% were placed in the genetic ancestry cluster associated with self-reported Caucasian donors. An earlier analysis of roughly 600 of the donors used high-throughput TCR beta sequencing to judge whether each TCR beta V gene segment behaved as functional or pseudogenic. The study was designed to test whether signatures of past pathogen exposure could be identified by cataloging public T cell receptors. A later genetic analysis used genome-wide SNP genotypes for 398 of the 666 donors, treating that subset as a discovery cohort. Roughly 5 DR-DQ haplotypes were handled as single units for association and clustering, since linkage in the cohort was strong. Roughly 300 gigabases of sequencing data and around 80 million unique TCR sequences made up an early release that covered over 550 HLA-typed donors. The paper as a whole reports these results and caveats: The study gave a list of over 150 TCR beta chains associated with cytomegalovirus. Compared with equally common non-associated chains, HLA-associated TCR beta chains in a later analysis were more clonally expanded and had lower generation probabilities. A further reported finding was that TCR beta sequences accurately predicted the HLA-A and HLA-B alleles for most subjects in the first cohort. At a false discovery rate of 0.05, a later analysis linked approximately 18,000 TCR beta sequences to specific HLA alleles. Compared with the approximately 720-donor mean, donors in an Asian-associated ancestry cluster had fewer N-insertions in productive TCRs, according to a later genetic analysis. According to a later analysis, TCR association rates differed among HLA loci, with DRB1 alleles showing the most associated TCRs and HLA-C alleles showing the fewest. While some public TCRs were present in many individuals, most TCR sequences turned up only very rarely across donors. The sequencing pipeline was judged likely to have produced a cluster of highly shared sequence variants as a technical artifact. The classifier was reported to diagnose cytomegalovirus status with high specificity and sensitivity in both the original and validation cohorts. Because the 87-base-pair reads could not distinguish some IMGT-functional V segments, including TRBV6-2 and TRBV6-3, those segments were excluded. In an earlier analysis of 500 to 650 of the donors, most TCR beta V segments appeared in productive rearrangements about 87% or about 30% of the time, broadly matching IMGT annotations. A later genetic analysis associated a missense DCLRE1C variant with V-gene and J-gene trimming of TCR beta chains, and an independent cohort replicated the association. Correlated functional status among segregating V segments might reflect linkage disequilibrium, but an unknown experimental factor could not be ruled out. Most CMV-associated TCR beta chains appeared to be HLA-restricted in a later analysis, and the HLA associations seemed to be driven largely by CMV exposure. In vitro tests confirmed that a few of the cytomegalovirus-associated TCR beta chains recognize cytomegalovirus antigens. Because HLA typing was unavailable for some donors at each locus, only the typed subset was used in association tests. The authors suggested that the approach could potentially be extended to other disease states and immunological phenotypes. Because counts were too low, approximately 15 rarely observed V segments, including chromosome 9 orphons, were excluded from the earlier analysis of a few hundred of the donors. The only immune exposure information available for the cohort was CMV serostatus. Strong co-occurrence of HLA alleles, especially DR and DQ, made assigning TCR associations to individual alleles difficult. Presence/absence analyses assumed roughly uniform sequencing depth across donors, an assumption that may not hold. This cohort had only TCR beta chains sequenced, and the lack of alpha or paired-chain data limited which features could be detected. In a later analysis, several top co-occurrence clusters were reported to appear linked to parvovirus B19, influenza, CMV and Epstein-Barr virus.

With regard to this clone: The specificity of this receptor is unknown. Base qualities are not recorded, but no much larger clone differs from it by a single base.

Looking up the germline V gene yields CDR1 SGHRS and CDR2 YFSETQ. The CDR3 sequence holds 15 residues, the cysteine and phenylalanine included. Here the CDR3 DNA is all that survives: 45 bases in frame from base 1. V drops 0 bases and J drops 2 bases, leaving 8 bases in between. The cohort comprised hundreds of healthy bone marrow donors. Cohort members were all nominally healthy when sampled, although unrecorded immune exposures were likely present. The donor tested CMV seronegative and was one of the 352 seronegative cohort members. A peripheral blood sample was provided by each donor, and peripheral blood mononuclear cells were used for TCR beta sequencing. The Qiagen DNeasy Blood Extraction Kit was used to extract genomic DNA from the blood cell samples. Libraries were made using the immunoSEQ multiplex PCR assay. For the multiplex PCR, a mixture combining 60 forward primers for TCR Vbeta segments and 13 reverse primers for TCR Jbeta segments was used. A multiplex PCR assay on genomic DNA amplified the CDR3 region of rearranged TCR beta genes. On the Illumina HiSeq System, the amplified TCR beta libraries were sequenced as 87-base-pair reads. On the authors' methods: A later analysis counted some 80 million unique TCR beta chains across the 550 to 700 repertoires, and about 10 million of these chains were shared by at least two donors. Raw reads were error-corrected and collapsed into unique sequences with a nearest-neighbor algorithm that merged closely related sequences to remove PCR and sequencing errors. CDR3 sequences were aligned to IMGT reference sequences to assign V, D and J gene segments. For a sequence to be retained, a match of at least six nucleotides to both a V gene segment and a J gene segment was required. A rearrangement was called productive if the CDR3 had no stop codons and remained in frame with V and J, and every other rearrangement was called non-productive. Following IMGT convention, CDR3 was defined as the stretch from the second conserved V-encoded cysteine up to the conserved J-encoded phenylalanine. The earlier analysis of about 530 of the donors excluded any sequence lacking an unambiguous match to a single V gene segment. In an earlier analysis of 450 to 750 of the donors, a V segment was called functional when productive rearrangements were above 56.7%, and segregating when the standard deviation between donors exceeded 5%. A statistical classification framework was built to diagnose cytomegalovirus status from the catalog of TCR beta chain sequences. A later analysis assigned V and J genes by comparing TCR nucleotide sequences with IMGT/GENE-DB human TR gene sequences. A later analysis assigned CDR3 sequences and most-parsimonious VDJ recombination scenarios with the TCRdist pipeline. In a later analysis, each TCR beta chain was defined by its CDR3 amino acid sequence together with its V-gene family, and reads lacking a unique V-gene family were excluded. As a way to deal with suspected cross-contamination and a sequencing artifact, a later analysis dropped roughly 620 nucleotide sequences that were highly shared and had low generation probability. For each public chain, a later analysis derived a clonal expansion index from normalized ranks of inferred template counts within each repertoire. In a later analysis, generation probabilities were computed with a VDJ recombination model fitted to out-of-frame rearrangements, and the resulting probabilities were checked against IGoR. A later analysis scored TCR-TCR, TCR-HLA and TCR-CMV co-occurrence with hypergeometric tests, applying a repertoire-size bias correction to TCR pairs. To estimate false discovery rates, a later analysis permuted the HLA or CMV assignments 20 times. In a later analysis, co-occurring TCRs were grouped using DBSCAN, with TCRdist sequence similarity added in when clustering inside HLA-allele-positive subsets. Co-occurrence clustering excluded repertoires with fewer than 30,000 or more than 120,000 public chains, plus five with anomalous nucleotide sharing. Held by TCRdb, this immuneACCESS table contains in-frame sequences only and omits some clones. Under half of the omission traces to an unresolved V gene where checked; the cause of the rest is unknown. V and J calls and clone size follow that table, whereas D and trimming were derived from the DNA. The sample includes approximately 130,000 clones, with about 61% observed a single time. The leading ten clones occupy 2% to 3% of the sample.

The TCR was taken from a woman between 35 and 50 years old in good health and CMV-seronegative. The V and J segments used are TRBV5-1 and TRBJ1-4, with a weak D call of TRBD1 (5 bases match). The source material was PBMCs. In nucleotide form, the sequence is TGCGCCAGCAGCTTGGGGGGGAGGACTAATGAAAAACTGTTTTTT. This encodes CASSLGGRTNEKLFF.